The entry below gives a single T cell receptor (beta chain) sequence along with its context. The CDR3 is made up of 16 amino acids. CDR1 SGHTA and CDR2 FQGTGA come from the germline V gene. Trimming at V came to 5 bases and at J to 2 bases, leaving 6 bases not matched to a gene. This record belongs to a study of blood T cell repertoires in COVID-19. Study context: Some COVID-19 samples were acute and others convalescent; all came from the United States, Italy and Spain.

Authors' processing steps: Using reference gene primer amplification, nucleated cell counts were estimated. This table comes from immunoSEQ multiplex PCR, and its TCRdb copy is limited to in-frame clones, with some not included. V, J and clone size were drawn from that table, and D and trimming were deduced from the DNA. The sample lists some 210,000 clones; around 90% were seen once. Sequenced sample: peripheral blood. The TCR originated in a man aged 55 to 70 who had recovered from COVID-19. This chain connects TRBV7-3 to TRBJ2-7, with 13 bases identical to TRBD2. The CDR3 bases are TGTGCCAGCAGCCACAGGACTAGCGGGAGCCCCTACGAGCAGTACTTC. Its protein product is CASSHRTSGSPYEQYF.